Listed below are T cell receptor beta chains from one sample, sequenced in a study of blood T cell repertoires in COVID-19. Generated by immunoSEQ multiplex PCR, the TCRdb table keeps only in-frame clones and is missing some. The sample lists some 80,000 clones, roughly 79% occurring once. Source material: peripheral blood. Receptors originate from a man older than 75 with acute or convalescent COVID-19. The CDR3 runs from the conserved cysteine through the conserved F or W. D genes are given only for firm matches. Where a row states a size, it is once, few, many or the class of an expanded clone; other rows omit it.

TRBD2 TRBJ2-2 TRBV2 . CARKLAGGTGELFF TGTGCCAGGAAACTAGCGGGAGGGACCGGGGAGCTGTTTTTT
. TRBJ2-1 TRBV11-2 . CASSLTPTDTEQFF TGTGCCAGCAGCTTAACCCCCACTGACACTGAGCAGTTCTTC
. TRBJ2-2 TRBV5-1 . CASSFGRLNTGELFF TGCGCCAGCAGCTTCGGGAGACTGAACACCGGGGAGCTGTTTTTT
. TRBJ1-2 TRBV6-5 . CASSYSGRGHGYTF TGTGCCAGCAGTTACTCAGGGCGGGGACATGGCTACACCTTC
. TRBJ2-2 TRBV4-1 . CASSHPPAAGAGTGELFF TGCGCCAGCAGCCACCCCCCGGCTGCGGGGGCGGGGACCGGGGAGCTGTTTTTT
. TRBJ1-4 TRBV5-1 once CASSLEQVTAGEKLFF TGCGCCAGCAGCTTGGAGCAGGTTACGGCTGGGGAAAAACTGTTTTTT
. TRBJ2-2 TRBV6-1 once CASSEASGDPAELFF TGTGCCAGCAGTGAAGCTAGCGGTGATCCAGCGGAGCTGTTTTTT
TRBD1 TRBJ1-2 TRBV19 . CASSFGQGIRGYTF TGTGCCAGTAGTTTCGGACAGGGGATTAGGGGCTACACCTTC
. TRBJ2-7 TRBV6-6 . CASSYPGNWHF TGTGCCAGCAGTTACCCGGGGAATTGGCACTTC
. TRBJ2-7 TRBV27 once CASSFTANYEQYF TGTGCCAGCAGTTTCACAGCAAACTACGAGCAGTACTTC
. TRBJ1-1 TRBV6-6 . CASSAQGETEAFF TGTGCCAGCAGCGCACAGGGAGAAACTGAAGCTTTCTTT
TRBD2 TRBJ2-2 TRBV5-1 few CASSPRLAGGPNTGELFF TGCGCCAGCAGCCCCAGACTAGCGGGAGGCCCGAACACCGGGGAGCTGTTTTTT
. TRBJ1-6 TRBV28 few CASRKGFGWNSPLHF TGTGCCAGCAGAAAGGGGTTCGGTTGGAATTCACCCCTCCACTTT
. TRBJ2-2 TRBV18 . CASSPLRRGQTTGELFF TGTGCCAGCTCACCACTTCGGAGGGGTCAGACGACCGGGGAGCTGTTTTTT
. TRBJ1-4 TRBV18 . CASSTDVGEKLFF TGTGCCAGCTCAACAGATGTTGGCGAAAAACTGTTTTTT
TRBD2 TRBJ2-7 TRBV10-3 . CAISDSGGLRDEQYF TGTGCCATCAGTGATTCGGGAGGCCTACGTGACGAGCAGTACTTC
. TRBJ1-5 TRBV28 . CASSPRPEPQHF TGTGCCAGCAGTCCTAGACCCGAGCCCCAGCATTTT
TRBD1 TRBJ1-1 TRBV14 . CASSHLRGWNTEAFF TGTGCCAGCAGCCACCTCAGGGGGTGGAACACTGAAGCTTTCTTT
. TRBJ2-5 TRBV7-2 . CASSLDSARQETQYF TGTGCCAGCAGCTTAGATTCGGCTAGACAAGAGACCCAGTACTTC
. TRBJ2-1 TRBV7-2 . CASSRSLASSYNEQFF TGTGCCAGCAGCCGGTCCTTAGCGTCATCCTACAATGAGCAGTTCTTC
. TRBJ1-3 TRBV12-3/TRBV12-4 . CASSFYRNTIYF TGTGCCAGCAGTTTTTATCGAAACACCATATATTTT
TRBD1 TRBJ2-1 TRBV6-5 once CASSYSYRDSLNEQFF TGTGCCAGCAGTTACTCTTACCGGGACAGCCTCAATGAGCAGTTCTTC
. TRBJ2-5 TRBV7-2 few CASSLGDLLQETQYF TGTGCCAGCAGCTTGGGGGACTTGCTCCAAGAGACCCAGTACTTC
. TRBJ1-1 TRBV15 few CATSRETPGLQGGNTEAFF TGTGCCACCAGCAGAGAAACCCCCGGGCTCCAGGGCGGGAACACTGAAGCTTTCTTT
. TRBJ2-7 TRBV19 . CASSPYSSYEQYF TGTGCCAGTAGTCCCTACTCCTCCTACGAGCAGTACTTC
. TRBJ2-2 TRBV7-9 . CASSSKTGMAGELFF TGTGCCAGCAGCTCTAAAACAGGGATGGCCGGGGAGCTGTTTTTT
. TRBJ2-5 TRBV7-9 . CASSSFLYQETQYF TGTGCCAGCAGCTCCTTCTTGTACCAAGAGACCCAGTACTTC
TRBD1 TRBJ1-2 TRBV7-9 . CASSPRTGRANYGYTF TGTGCCAGCAGCCCCCGGACAGGGCGGGCTAACTATGGCTACACCTTC
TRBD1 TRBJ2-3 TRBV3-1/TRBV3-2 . CASSLRTGSDTQYF TGTGCCAGCAGCCTCCGGACAGGCTCAGATACGCAGTATTTT
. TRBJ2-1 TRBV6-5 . CASSYAGQPNNEQFF TGTGCCAGCAGTTACGCGGGACAGCCGAACAATGAGCAGTTCTTC
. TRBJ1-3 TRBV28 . CASRGGGAGNTIYF TGTGCCAGCAGGGGAGGGGGAGCGGGAAACACCATATATTTT
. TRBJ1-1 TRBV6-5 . CASSFSDRRRTEAFF TGTGCCAGCAGTTTCTCAGACAGGAGGAGAACTGAAGCTTTCTTT
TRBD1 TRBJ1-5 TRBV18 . CASSPFPGQGEKPQHF TGTGCCAGCTCACCATTCCCCGGACAGGGGGAAAAGCCCCAGCATTTT
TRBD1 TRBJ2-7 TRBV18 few CASSPWTGVPSYEQYF TGTGCCAGCTCACCCTGGACAGGGGTTCCCTCCTACGAGCAGTACTTC
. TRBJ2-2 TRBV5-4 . CASSLVGVNTGELFF TGTGCCAGCAGCTTGGTCGGGGTGAACACCGGGGAGCTGTTTTTT
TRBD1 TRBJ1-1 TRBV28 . CASGAGTGIRTEAFF TGTGCCAGCGGAGCCGGGACAGGGATAAGGACTGAAGCTTTCTTT
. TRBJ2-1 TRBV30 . CAWSVFSGGEQFF TGTGCCTGGAGTGTATTTTCCGGGGGTGAGCAGTTCTTC
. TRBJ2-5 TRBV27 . CASSLTRGWYQETQYF TGTGCCAGCAGTTTAACGCGGGGATGGTACCAAGAGACCCAGTACTTC
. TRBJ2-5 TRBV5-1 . CASSSLSAGETQYF TGCGCCAGCAGCTCCCTATCAGCGGGAGAGACCCAGTACTTC
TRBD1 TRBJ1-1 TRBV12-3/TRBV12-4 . CASSRLGGPEAFF TGTGCCAGCAGCCGGCTAGGGGGCCCTGAAGCTTTCTTT
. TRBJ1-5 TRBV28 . CASSMDRGDQPQHF TGTGCCAGCAGCATGGACCGCGGGGATCAGCCCCAGCATTTT
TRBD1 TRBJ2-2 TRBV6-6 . CASTGQGRPGELFF TGTGCCAGCACGGGACAGGGAAGGCCCGGGGAGCTGTTTTTT
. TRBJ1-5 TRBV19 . CASSTSRQGNQPQHF TGTGCCAGTAGTACGTCCCGACAGGGCAATCAGCCCCAGCATTTT
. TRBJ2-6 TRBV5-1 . CASSLARGGSAGANVLTF TGCGCCAGCAGCTTGGCCCGGGGAGGATCAGCTGGGGCCAACGTCCTGACTTTC
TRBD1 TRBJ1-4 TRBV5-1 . CASSFLPTGGGEKLFF TGCGCCAGCAGCTTCCTCCCAACAGGGGGCGGTGAAAAACTGTTTTTT
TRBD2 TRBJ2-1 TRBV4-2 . CASSQGGLAGAYNEQFF TGTGCCAGCAGCCAAGGGGGGCTAGCGGGGGCCTACAATGAGCAGTTCTTC
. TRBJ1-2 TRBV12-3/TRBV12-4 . CASRPSGGGYTF TGTGCCAGCAGGCCTTCGGGGGGCGGCTACACCTTC
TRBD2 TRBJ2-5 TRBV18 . CASSPNPLAGGVETQYF TGTGCCAGCTCACCTAACCCACTAGCGGGAGGAGTAGAGACCCAGTACTTC
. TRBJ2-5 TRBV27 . CASRKSQKETQYF TGTGCCAGCAGAAAGTCCCAGAAAGAGACCCAGTACTTC
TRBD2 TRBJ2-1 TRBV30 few CAWWGLAGNEQFF TGTGCCTGGTGGGGACTAGCGGGCAATGAGCAGTTCTTC
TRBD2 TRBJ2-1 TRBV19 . CASTGGRSYNEQFF TGTGCCAGTACGGGGGGAAGGTCCTACAATGAGCAGTTCTTC
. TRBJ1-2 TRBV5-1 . CASSRTGTDGYTF TGCGCCAGCAGCAGAACAGGGACGGATGGCTACACCTTC
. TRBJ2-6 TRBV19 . CASINRGSGLPNVLTF TGTGCCAGTATCAACCGGGGTAGCGGTCTGCCCAACGTCCTGACTTTC
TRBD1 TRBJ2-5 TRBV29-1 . CSSTGLQETQYF TGCAGCTCGACAGGGCTGCAAGAGACCCAGTACTTC
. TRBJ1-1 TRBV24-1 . CATSDPQGKNTEAFF TGTGCCACCAGTGATCCACAGGGCAAGAACACTGAAGCTTTCTTT
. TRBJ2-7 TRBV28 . CASRTQVSEQYF TGTGCCAGCAGAACCCAGGTCTCCGAGCAGTACTTC
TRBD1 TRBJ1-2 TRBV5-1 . CASSPQGQGNYGYTF TGCGCCAGCAGCCCCCAGGGACAGGGTAACTATGGCTACACCTTC
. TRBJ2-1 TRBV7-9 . CASSLPNEREQFF TGTGCCAGCAGCTTACCCAACGAGCGTGAGCAGTTCTTC
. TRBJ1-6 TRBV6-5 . CASSFQGSNSPLHF TGTGCCAGCAGTTTCCAGGGATCCAATTCACCCCTCCACTTT
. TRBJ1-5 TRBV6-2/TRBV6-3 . CASSYRPTARGQPQHF TGTGCCAGCAGTTACCGTCCCACGGCGAGAGGCCAGCCCCAGCATTTT